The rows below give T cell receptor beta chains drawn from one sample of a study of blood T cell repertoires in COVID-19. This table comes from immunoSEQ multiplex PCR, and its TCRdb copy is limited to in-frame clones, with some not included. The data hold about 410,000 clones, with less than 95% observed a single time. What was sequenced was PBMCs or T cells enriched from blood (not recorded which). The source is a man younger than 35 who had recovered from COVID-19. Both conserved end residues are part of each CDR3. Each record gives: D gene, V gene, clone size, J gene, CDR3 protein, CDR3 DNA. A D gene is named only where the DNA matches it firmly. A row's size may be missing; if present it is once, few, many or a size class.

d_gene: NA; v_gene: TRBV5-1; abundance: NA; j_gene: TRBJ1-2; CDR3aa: CASSLAGIDYGYTF; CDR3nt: TGCGCCAGCAGCTTGGCCGGGATTGACTATGGCTACACCTTC
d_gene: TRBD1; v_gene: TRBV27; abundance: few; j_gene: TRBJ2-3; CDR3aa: CASSDRDRGTDTQYF; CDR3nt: TGTGCCAGCAGCGACCGGGACAGGGGCACAGATACGCAGTATTTT
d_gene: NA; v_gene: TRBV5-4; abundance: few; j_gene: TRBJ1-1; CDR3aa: CASSPTTGGTEAFF; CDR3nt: TGTGCCAGCAGCCCAACGACAGGCGGCACTGAAGCTTTCTTT
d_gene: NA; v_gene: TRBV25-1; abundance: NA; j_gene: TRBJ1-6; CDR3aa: CASSDPGSPLHF; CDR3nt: TGTGCCAGCAGTGATCCGGGTTCACCCCTCCACTTT
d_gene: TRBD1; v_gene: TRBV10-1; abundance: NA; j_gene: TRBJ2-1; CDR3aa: CASSPTGGPYNEQFF; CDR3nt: TGCGCCAGCAGCCCTACAGGGGGCCCCTACAATGAGCAGTTCTTC
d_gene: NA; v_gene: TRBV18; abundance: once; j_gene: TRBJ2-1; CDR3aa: CASSPQTLNEQFF; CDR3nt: TGTGCCAGCTCACCACAGACTCTAAATGAGCAGTTCTTC
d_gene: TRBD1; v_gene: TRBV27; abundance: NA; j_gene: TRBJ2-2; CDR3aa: CASNPDRAGDTGELFF; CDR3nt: TGTGCCAGCAACCCGGACAGGGCCGGGGACACCGGGGAGCTGTTTTTT
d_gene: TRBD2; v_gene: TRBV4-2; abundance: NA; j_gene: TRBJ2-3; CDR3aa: CASSQGTSVGTDTQYF; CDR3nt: TGTGCCAGCAGCCAAGGGACTAGCGTCGGCACAGATACGCAGTATTTT
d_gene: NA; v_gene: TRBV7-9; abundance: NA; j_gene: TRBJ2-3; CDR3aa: CASTDYPARRGLSPGGTDTQYF; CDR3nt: TGTGCCAGCACCGATTATCCCGCCCGTCGGGGACTTTCACCCGGGGGCACAGATACGCAGTATTTT
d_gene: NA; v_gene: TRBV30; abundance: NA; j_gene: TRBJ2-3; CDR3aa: CAWSNKDTQYF; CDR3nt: TGTGCCTGGAGTAATAAAGATACGCAGTATTTT
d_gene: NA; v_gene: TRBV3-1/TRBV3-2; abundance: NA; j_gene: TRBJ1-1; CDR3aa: CASSHTSTETEAFF; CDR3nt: TGTGCCAGCAGCCATACATCGACGGAGACTGAAGCTTTCTTT
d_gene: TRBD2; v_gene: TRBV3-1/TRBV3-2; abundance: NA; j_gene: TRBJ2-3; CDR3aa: CASSRAGVTTDTQYF; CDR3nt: TGTGCCAGCAGTCGAGCGGGGGTGACCACAGATACGCAGTATTTT
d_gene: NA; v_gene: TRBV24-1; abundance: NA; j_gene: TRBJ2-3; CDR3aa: CARMGGMSTDTQYF; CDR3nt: TGTGCCAGAATGGGAGGAATGAGCACAGATACGCAGTATTTT
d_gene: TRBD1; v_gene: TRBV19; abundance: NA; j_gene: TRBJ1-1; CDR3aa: CASYAGGTEAFF; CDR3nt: TGTGCCAGTTACGCAGGGGGAACTGAAGCTTTCTTT
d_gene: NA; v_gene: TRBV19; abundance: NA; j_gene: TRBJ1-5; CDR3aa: CASSMAGPRGNQPQHF; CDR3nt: TGTGCCAGTAGTATGGCGGGGCCCCGGGGCAATCAGCCCCAGCATTTT
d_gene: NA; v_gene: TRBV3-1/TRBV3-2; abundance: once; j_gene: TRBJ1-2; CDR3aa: CASSQDGRGFYGYTF; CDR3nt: TGTGCCAGCAGCCAAGATGGTCGGGGGTTCTATGGCTACACCTTC
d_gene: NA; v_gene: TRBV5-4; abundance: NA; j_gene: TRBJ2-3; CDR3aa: CASSPGRGSTDTQYF; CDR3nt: TGTGCCAGCAGCCCTGGGAGGGGGAGCACAGATACGCAGTATTTT
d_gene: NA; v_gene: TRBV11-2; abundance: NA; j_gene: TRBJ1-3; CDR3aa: CASSQGIGNTIYF; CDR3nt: TGTGCCAGCAGCCAGGGAATTGGAAACACCATATATTTT
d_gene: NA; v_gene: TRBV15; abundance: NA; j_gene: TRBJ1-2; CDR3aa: CATSRDRVISNGYTF; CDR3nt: TGTGCCACCAGCAGAGATCGAGTAATAAGCAATGGCTACACCTTC
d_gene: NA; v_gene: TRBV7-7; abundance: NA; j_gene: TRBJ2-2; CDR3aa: CASSREIAAGELFF; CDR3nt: TGTGCCAGCAGTCGGGAGATCGCCGCCGGGGAGCTGTTTTTT
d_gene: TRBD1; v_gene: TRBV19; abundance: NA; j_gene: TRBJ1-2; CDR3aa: CASSPGQGIVYGYTF; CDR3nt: TGTGCCAGTAGTCCGGGACAGGGGATTGTTTATGGCTACACCTTC
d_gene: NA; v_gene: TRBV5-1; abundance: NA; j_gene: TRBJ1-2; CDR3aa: CASSLAGRLSGYTF; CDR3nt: TGCGCCAGCAGCTTGGCCGGGAGATTGAGCGGCTACACCTTC
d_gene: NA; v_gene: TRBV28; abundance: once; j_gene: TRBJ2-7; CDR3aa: CASSKDRAYEQYF; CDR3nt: TGTGCCAGCAGTAAGGACAGAGCCTACGAGCAGTACTTC
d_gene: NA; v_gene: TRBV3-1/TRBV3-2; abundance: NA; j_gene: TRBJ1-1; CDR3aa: CASSQRGGNTEAFF; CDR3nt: TGTGCCAGCAGCCAAAGAGGGGGTAACACTGAAGCTTTCTTT
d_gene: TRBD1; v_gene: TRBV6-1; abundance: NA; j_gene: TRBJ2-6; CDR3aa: CASSELGQIFSGANVLTF; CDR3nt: TGTGCCAGCAGTGAACTGGGACAGATTTTCTCTGGGGCCAACGTCCTGACTTTC
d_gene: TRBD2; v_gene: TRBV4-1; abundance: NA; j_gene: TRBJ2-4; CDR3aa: CASSREGSRIQYF; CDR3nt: TGCGCCAGCAGCCGGGAGGGATCGCGCATTCAGTACTTC
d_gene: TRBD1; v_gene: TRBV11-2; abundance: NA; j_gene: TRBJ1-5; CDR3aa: CASSAGTVGNQPQHF; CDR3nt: TGTGCCAGCAGCGCGGGGACAGTAGGGAATCAGCCCCAGCATTTT
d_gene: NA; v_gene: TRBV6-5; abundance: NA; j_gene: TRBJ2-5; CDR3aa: CASRGTGAHQETQYF; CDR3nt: TGTGCCAGCAGGGGGACTGGAGCTCACCAAGAGACCCAGTACTTC
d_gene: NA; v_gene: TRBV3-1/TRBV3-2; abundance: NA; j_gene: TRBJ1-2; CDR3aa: CASSGREAAYLHGYTF; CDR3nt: TGTGCCAGCAGCGGCCGGGAGGCAGCTTACCTCCATGGCTACACCTTC
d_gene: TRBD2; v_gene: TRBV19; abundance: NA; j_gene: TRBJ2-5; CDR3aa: CASSGREGSPAQYF; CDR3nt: TGTGCCAGTAGCGGGAGGGAGGGATCACCGGCCCAGTACTTC
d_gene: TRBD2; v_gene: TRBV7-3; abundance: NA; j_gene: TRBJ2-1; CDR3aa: CASSQQGLVLNEQFF; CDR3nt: TGTGCCAGCAGCCAACAAGGACTAGTGCTCAATGAGCAGTTCTTC
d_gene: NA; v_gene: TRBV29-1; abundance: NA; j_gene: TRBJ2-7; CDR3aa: CSVRGQLTYEQYF; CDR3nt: TGCAGCGTTCGAGGACAACTAACCTACGAGCAGTACTTC
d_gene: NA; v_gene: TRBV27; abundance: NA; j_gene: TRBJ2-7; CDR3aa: CASSLQNNPYEQYF; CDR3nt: TGTGCCAGCAGTTTACAGAACAATCCCTACGAGCAGTACTTC
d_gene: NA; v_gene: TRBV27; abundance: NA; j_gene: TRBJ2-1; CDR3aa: CASSLADRKQNEQFF; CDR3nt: TGTGCCAGCAGTTTGGCGGACAGAAAGCAGAATGAGCAGTTCTTC
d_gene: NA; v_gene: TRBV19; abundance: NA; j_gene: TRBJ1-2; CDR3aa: CASSAARSGYTF; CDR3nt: TGTGCCAGTAGTGCCGCCCGGTCTGGCTACACCTTC
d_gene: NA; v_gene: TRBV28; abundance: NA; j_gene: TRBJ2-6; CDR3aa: CASSLGGSGANVLTF; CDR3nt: TGTGCCAGCAGTTTGGGGGGATCTGGGGCCAACGTCCTGACTTTC
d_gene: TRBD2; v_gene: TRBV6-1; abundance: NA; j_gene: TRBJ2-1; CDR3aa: CASSEARTSGRQGEQFF; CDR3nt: TGTGCCAGCAGTGAAGCAAGGACTAGCGGGAGGCAAGGGGAGCAGTTCTTC
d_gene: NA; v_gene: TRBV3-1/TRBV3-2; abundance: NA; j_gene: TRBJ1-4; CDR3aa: CASSRGGGNEKLFF; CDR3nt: TGTGCCAGCAGCCGTGGGGGGGGTAATGAAAAACTGTTTTTT
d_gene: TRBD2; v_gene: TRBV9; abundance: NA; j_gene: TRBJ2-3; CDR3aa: CASSVDGGRVTDTQYF; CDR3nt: TGTGCCAGCAGCGTAGACGGCGGGAGAGTCACAGATACGCAGTATTTT
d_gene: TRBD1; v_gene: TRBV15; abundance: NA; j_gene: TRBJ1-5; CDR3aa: CATSRDNQDRRYSNQPQHF; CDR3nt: TGTGCCACCAGCAGGGACAATCAGGACAGGCGATATAGCAATCAGCCCCAGCATTTT
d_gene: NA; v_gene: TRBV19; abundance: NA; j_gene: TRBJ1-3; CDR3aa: CASSWLKGGPSGNTIYF; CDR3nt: TGTGCCAGTAGTTGGCTGAAAGGGGGACCCTCTGGAAACACCATATATTTT
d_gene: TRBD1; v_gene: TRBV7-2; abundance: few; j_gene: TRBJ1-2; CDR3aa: CASSSGGNYGYTF; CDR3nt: TGTGCCAGCAGTTCAGGGGGAAACTATGGCTACACCTTC
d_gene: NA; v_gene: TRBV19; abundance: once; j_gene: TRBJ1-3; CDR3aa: CASNEDSYSGNTIYF; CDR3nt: TGTGCCAGTAATGAGGACAGCTACTCTGGAAACACCATATATTTT
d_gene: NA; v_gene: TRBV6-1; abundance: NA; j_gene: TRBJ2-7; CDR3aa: CASSEQTLEVYEQYF; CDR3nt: TGTGCCAGCAGTGAACAGACTCTGGAGGTCTACGAGCAGTACTTC
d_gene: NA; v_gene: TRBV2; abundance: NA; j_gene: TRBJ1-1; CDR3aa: CASVDSDLNTEAFF; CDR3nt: TGTGCCAGCGTGGACAGCGACTTGAACACTGAAGCTTTCTTT
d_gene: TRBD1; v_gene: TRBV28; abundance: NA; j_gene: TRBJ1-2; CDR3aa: CASSPVPGQGSYGYTF; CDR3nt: TGTGCCAGCAGTCCCGTCCCCGGACAGGGGAGTTATGGCTACACCTTC
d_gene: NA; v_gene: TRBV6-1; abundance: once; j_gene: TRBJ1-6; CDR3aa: CASSENSHNSPLHF; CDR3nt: TGTGCCAGCAGTGAAAACAGCCATAATTCACCCCTCCACTTT
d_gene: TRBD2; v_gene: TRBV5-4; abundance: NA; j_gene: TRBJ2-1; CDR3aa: CASSVNGGGSYNEQFF; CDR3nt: TGTGCCAGCAGCGTCAATGGCGGGGGCTCCTACAATGAGCAGTTCTTC
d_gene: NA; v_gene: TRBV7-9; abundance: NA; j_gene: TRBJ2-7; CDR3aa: CASSRGTDYEQYF; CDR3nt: TGTGCCAGCAGCCGCGGGACGGACTACGAGCAGTACTTC
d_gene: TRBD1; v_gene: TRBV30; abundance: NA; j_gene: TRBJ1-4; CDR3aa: CAWSQGTADNEKLFF; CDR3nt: TGTGCCTGGTCTCAAGGGACAGCCGATAATGAAAAACTGTTTTTT
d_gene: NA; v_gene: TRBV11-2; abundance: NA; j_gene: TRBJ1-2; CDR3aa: CASSPIRDLNYGYTF; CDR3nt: TGTGCCAGCAGCCCCATCAGGGATCTGAACTATGGCTACACCTTC
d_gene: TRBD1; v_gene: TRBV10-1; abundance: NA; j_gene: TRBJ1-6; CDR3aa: CASSAGTGYSPLHF; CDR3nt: TGCGCCAGCAGTGCCGGGACAGGGTATTCACCCCTCCACTTT
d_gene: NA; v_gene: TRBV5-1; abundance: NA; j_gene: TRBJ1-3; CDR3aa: CASSSDGSGGNTIYF; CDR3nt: TGCGCCAGCAGCTCCGACGGCTCGGGAGGAAACACCATATATTTT
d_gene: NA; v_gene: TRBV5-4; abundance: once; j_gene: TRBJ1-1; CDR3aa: CASTNDSSTFF; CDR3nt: TGTGCCAGCACCAACGACAGTTCAACTTTCTTT
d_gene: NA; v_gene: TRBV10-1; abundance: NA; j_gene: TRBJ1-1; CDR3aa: CASSPDRTNTEAFF; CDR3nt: TGCGCCAGCAGTCCGGACAGAACGAACACTGAAGCTTTCTTT